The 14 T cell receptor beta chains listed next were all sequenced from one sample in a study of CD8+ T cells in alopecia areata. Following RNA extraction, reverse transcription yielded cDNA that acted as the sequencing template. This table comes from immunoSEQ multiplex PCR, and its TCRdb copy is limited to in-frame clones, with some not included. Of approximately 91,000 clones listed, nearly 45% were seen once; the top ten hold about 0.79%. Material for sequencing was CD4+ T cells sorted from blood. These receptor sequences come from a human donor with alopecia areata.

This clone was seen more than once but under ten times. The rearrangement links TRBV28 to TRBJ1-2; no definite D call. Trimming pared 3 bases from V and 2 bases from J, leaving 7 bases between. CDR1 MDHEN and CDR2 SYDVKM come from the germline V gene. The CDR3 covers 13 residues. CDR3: CASSLGSNYGYTF. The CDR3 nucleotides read TGTGCCAGCAGTTTGGGCAGCAACTATGGCTACACCTTC.

The CDR3 DNA follows: TGCAAGTTAGGGGGCGACATGAACACTGAAGCTTTCTTT. Translated: CKLGGDMNTEAFF. This chain uses TRBV29-1 with TRBJ1-1; TRBD1 matches 7 bases. Germline V CDR1 and CDR2: SQVTM, ANQGSEA. This CDR3 contains 13 residues.

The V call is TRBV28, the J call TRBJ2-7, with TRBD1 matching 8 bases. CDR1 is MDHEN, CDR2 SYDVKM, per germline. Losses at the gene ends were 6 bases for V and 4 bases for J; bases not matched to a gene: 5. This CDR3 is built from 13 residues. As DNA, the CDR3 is TGTGCCAGCAGGAGGCAGGGGGCGTACGAGCAGTACTTC. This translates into CASRRQGAYEQYF. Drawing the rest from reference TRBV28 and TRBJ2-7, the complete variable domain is DVKVTQSSRYLVKRTGEKVFLECVQDMDHENMFWYRQDPGLGLRLIYFSYDVKMKEKGDIPEGYSVSREKKERFSLILESASTNQTSMYLCASRRQGAYEQYFGPGTRLTVT.

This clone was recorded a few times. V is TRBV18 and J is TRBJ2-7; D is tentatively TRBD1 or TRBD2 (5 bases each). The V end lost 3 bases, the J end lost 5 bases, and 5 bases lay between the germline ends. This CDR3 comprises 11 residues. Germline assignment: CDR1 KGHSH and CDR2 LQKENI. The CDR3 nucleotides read TGTGCCAGCTCACCGGGGGACGAGCAGTACTTC. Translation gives CASSPGDEQYF.

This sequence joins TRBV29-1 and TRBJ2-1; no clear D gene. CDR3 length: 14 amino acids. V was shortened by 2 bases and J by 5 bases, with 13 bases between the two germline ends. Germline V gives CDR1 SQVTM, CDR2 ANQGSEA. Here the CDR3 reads CSVEITRSNNEQFF. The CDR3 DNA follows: TGCAGCGTTGAAATAACCCGATCCAACAATGAGCAGTTCTTC.

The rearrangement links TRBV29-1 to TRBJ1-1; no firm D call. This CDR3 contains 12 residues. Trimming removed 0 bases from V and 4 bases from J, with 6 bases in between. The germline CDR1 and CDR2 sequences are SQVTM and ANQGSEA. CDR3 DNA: TGCAGCGTTGAAGATCGGGGCACTGAAGCTTTCTTT. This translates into CSVEDRGTEAFF.

CDR3 coding DNA: TGCAGCGTTGGATCAGGGAAAGAGACCCAGTACTTC. Protein: CSVGSGKETQYF. The J gene is TRBJ2-5, the V gene TRBV29-1; perhaps TRBD1 as D (5 bases). The germline V and J ends were trimmed by 4 bases and 3 bases, with 9 bases remaining between them. Per the germline V gene, CDR1 is SQVTM and CDR2 is ANQGSEA. The CDR3 extends over 12 amino acids.

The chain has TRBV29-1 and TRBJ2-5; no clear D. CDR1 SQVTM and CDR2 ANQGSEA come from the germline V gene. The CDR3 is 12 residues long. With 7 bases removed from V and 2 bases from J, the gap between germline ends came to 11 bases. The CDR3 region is CSAADVQETQYF. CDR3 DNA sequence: TGCAGCGCCGCAGACGTACAAGAGACCCAGTACTTC.

CDR3 in amino acids: CASSFSNQPQHF. The DNA of the CDR3 is TGTGCCAGCAGCTTTAGCAATCAGCCCCAGCATTTT. V and J are TRBV7-9 and TRBJ1-5, with unresolved D. Deletions cut 3 bases from V and 0 bases from J, with 0 bases between. The germline CDR1 and CDR2 sequences are SEHNR and FQNEAQ (reference sequence). This CDR3 contains 12 residues.

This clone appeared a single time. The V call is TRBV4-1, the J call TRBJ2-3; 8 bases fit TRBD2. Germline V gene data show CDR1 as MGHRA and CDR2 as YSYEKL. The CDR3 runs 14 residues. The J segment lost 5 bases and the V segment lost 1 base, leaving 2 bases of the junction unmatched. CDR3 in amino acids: CASSQVLAGDTQYF. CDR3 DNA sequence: TGCGCCAGCAGCCAAGTGCTAGCGGGAGATACGCAGTATTTT.

CDR3 nucleotide sequence: TGTGCCTGGAAGCAGACCCGTTACGGGACAAGAAACAATGAGCAGTTCTTC. Its translation is CAWKQTRYGTRNNEQFF. The rearrangement links TRBV30 to TRBJ2-1; the D gene is possibly TRBD1 (6 bases). The length of the CDR3 is 17 residues. Germline CDR1 reads GTSNPN; CDR2 reads SVGIG (reference sequence). Trimming stripped 4 bases from V and 5 bases from J, with 24 bases between.

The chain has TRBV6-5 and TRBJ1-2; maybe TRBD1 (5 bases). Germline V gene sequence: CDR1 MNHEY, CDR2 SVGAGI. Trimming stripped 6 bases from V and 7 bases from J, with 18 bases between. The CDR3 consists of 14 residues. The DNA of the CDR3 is TGTGCCAGCAGAACCGGGACTCTACGCAGTGGCTACACCTTC. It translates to CASRTGTLRSGYTF.

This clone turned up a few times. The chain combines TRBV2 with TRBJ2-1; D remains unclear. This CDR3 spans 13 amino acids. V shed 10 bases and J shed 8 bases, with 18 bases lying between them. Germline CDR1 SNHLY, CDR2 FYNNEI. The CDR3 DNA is TGTGCCACGTCCTCTCAAGGGATCGATGAGCAGTTCTTC. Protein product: CATSSQGIDEQFF.

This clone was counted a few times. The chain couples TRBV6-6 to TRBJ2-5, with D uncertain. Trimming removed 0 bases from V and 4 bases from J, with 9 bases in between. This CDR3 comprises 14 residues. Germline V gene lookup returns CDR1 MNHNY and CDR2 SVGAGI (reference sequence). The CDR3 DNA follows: TGTGCCAGCAGTTACTCAGGGCCGGGAGAGACCCAGTACTTC. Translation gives CASSYSGPGETQYF.